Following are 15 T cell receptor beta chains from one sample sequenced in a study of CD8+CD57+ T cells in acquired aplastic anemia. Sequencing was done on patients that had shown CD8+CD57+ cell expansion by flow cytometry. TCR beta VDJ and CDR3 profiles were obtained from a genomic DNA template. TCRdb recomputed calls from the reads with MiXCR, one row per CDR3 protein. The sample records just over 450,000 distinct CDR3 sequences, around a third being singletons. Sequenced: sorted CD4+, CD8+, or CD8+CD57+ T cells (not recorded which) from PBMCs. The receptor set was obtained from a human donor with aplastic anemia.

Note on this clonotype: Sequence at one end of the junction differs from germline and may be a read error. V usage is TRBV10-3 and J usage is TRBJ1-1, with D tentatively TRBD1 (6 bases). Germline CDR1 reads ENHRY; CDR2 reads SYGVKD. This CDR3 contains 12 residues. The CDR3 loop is CASSNRAAEAFF. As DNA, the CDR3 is TGTGCCAGCAGTAACAGGGCGGCTGAAGCTTTCTTT.

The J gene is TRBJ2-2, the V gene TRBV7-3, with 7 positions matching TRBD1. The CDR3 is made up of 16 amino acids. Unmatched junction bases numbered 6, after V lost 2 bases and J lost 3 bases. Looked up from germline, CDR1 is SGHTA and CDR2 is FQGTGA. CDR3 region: CASSLWDSTDTGELFF. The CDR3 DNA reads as TGTGCCAGCAGCTTATGGGACAGTACGGACACCGGGGAGCTGTTTTTT.

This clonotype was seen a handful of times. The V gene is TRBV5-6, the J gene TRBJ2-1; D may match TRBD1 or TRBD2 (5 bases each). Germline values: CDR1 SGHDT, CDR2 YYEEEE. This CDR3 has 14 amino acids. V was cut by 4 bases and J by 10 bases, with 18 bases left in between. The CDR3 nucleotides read TGTGCCAGCAGCCCCTTCCCGGGACGGTCCGAGCAGTTCTTC. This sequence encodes CASSPFPGRSEQFF. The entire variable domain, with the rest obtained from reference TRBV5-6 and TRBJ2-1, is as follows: DAGVTQSPTHLIKTRGQQVTLRCSPKSGHDTVSWYQQALGQGPQFIFQYYEEEERQRGNFPDRFSGHQFPNYSSELNVNALLLGDSALYLCASSPFPGRSEQFFGPGTRLTVL.

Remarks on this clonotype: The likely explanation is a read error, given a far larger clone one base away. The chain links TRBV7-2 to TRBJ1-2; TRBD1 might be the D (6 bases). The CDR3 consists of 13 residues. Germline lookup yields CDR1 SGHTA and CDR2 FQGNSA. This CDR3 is CASSSDSNYSYTF. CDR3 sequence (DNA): TGTGCCAGCAGCTCGGACAGTAACTATAGCTACACCTTC.

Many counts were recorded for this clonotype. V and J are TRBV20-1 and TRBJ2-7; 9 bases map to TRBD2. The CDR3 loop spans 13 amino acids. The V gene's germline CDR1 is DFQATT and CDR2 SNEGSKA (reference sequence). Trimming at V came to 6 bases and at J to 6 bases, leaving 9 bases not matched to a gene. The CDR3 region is CSARLAGTVEQYF. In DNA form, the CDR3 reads TGCAGTGCCCGCCTAGCGGGAACAGTCGAGCAGTACTTC.

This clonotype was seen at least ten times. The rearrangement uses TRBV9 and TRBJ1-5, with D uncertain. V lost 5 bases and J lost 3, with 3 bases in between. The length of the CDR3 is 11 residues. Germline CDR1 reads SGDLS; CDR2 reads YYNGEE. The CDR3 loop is CASRTNQPQHF. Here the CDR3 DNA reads TGTGCCAGCAGAACCAATCAGCCCCAGCATTTT.

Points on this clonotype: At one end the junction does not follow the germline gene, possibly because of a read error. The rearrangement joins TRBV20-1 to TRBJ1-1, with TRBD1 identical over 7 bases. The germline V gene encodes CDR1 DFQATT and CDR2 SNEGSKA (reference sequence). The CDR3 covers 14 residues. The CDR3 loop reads CSAPPGQSNTGAFF. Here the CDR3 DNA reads TGCAGTGCGCCTCCGGGACAGTCAAACACTGGAGCTTTCTTT.

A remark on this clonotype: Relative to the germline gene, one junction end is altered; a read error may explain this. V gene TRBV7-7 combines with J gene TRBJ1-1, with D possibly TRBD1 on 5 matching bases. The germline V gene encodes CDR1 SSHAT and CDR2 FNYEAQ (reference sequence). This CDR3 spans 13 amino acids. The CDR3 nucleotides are TGTGCTAGCAGCTGGACAACCAACACTGAAGCTTTCTTT. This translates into CASSWTTNTEAFF.

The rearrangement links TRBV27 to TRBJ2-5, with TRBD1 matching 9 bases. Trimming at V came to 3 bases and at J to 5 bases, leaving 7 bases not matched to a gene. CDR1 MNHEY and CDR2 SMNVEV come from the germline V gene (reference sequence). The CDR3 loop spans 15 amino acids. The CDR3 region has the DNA TGTGCCAGCAGTTTCCGAGGACAGGGGCGGGAGACCCAGTACTTC. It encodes CASSFRGQGRETQYF.

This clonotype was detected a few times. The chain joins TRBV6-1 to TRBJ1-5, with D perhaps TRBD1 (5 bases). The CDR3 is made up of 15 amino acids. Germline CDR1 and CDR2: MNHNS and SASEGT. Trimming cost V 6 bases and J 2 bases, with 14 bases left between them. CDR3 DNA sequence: TGTGCCAGCAGCACGACCGGGGCCGGCAATCAGCCCCAGCATTTT. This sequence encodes CASSTTGAGNQPQHF.

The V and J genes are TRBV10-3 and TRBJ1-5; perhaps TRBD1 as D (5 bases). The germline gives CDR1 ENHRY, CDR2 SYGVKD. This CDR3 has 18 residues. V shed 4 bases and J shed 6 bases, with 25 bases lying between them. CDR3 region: CAISARLAGGFWSQPQHF. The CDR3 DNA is TGTGCCATCAGTGCCCGGCTAGCGGGGGGGTTTTGGAGTCAGCCCCAGCATTTT.

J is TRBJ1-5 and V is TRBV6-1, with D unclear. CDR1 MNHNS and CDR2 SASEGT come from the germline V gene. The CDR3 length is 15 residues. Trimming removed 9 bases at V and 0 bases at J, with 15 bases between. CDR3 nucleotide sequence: TGTGCCAGTCGCCGGGAACTCTATAGCAATCAGCCCCAGCATTTT. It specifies CASRRELYSNQPQHF.

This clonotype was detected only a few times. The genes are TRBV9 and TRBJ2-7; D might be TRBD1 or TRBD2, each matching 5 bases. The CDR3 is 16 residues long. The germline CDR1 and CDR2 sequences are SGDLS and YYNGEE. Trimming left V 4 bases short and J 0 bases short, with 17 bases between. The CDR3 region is CASSLLGTETSYEQYF. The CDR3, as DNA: TGTGCCAGCAGCTTGCTCGGGACGGAGACCTCCTACGAGCAGTACTTC.

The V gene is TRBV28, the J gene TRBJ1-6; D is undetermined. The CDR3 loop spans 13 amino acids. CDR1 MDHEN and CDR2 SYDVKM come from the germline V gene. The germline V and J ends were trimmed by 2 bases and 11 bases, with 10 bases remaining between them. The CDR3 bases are TGTGCCAGCAGTTTAGGAGCATGGGCACCCCTCCACTTT. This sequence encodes CASSLGAWAPLHF. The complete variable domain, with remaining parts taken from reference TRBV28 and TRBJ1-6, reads DVKVTQSSRYLVKRTGEKVFLECVQDMDHENMFWYRQDPGLGLRLIYFSYDVKMKEKGDIPEGYSVSREKKERFSLILESASTNQTSMYLCASSLGAWAPLHFGNGTRLTVT.

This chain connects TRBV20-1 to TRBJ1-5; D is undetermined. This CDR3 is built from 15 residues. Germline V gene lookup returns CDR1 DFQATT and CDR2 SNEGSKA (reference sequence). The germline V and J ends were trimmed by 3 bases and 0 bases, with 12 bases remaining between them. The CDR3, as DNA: TGCAGTGCTAGCCGGAGCGCTAATAGCAATCAGCCCCAGCATTTT. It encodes CSASRSANSNQPQHF.